Listed below are T cell receptor beta chains from one sample, sequenced in a study of T cell repertoires in cytomegalovirus infection. MiXCR, applied by TCRdb to the reads, yields one record per CDR3 protein. This sample has more than 400,000 distinct CDR3 sequences, with around 27% found just once. Sequenced sample: PBMCs. Source of these receptors: a human donor in good health (CMV status not recorded). Some clones in this sample may be carry-over from other donors' samples. Both conserved end residues are part of each CDR3. The D gene is left open where the match is weak. Rows may omit the clone size; those that give it use once, few, many or a size class.

d_gene,len,abundance,v_gene,j_gene,CDR3aa,CDR3nt
.,14,.,TRBV18,TRBJ1-1,CASSPTEGNTEAFF,TGTGCCAGCTCACCTACAGAGGGGAACACTGAAGCTTTCTTT
.,16,many,TRBV12-3/TRBV12-4,TRBJ2-3,CASSLGPELSTDTQYF,TGTGCCAGCAGTTTAGGGCCAGAACTAAGCACAGATACGCAGTATTTT
.,14,many,TRBV7-2,TRBJ1-2,CASSTAQGRHGYTF,TGTGCCAGCAGCACCGCCCAGGGGAGGCATGGCTACACCTTC
.,12,.,TRBV7-9,TRBJ1-1,CASTPPQPEAFF,TGTGCCAGCACCCCTCCCCAACCTGAAGCTTTCTTT
.,11,.,TRBV12-5,TRBJ2-5,CASGLQEAQYF,TGTGCTAGTGGTTTACAGGAGGCCCAGTACTTC
.,12,few,TRBV19,TRBJ2-2,CASSIVDGELFF,TGTGCCAGTAGTATAGTGGACGGGGAGCTGTTTTTT
.,16,.,TRBV6-5,TRBJ1-2,CASSYSIPRENYGYTF,TGTGCCAGCAGTTACTCGATACCCAGGGAGAACTATGGCTACACCTTC
.,14,.,TRBV6-2/TRBV6-3,TRBJ1-2,CASRGQGDMDGYTF,TGTGCCAGCAGGGGCCAAGGGGATATGGATGGCTACACCTTC
TRBD1,14,many,TRBV7-2,TRBJ1-1,CASSPQGVGLKAFF,TGTGCCAGCAGTCCACAGGGGGTAGGTTTAAAAGCTTTCTTT
.,13,few,TRBV19,TRBJ2-7,CASRQTTTYEQYF,TGTGCCAGTAGACAAACGACAACCTACGAGCAGTACTTC
.,13,once,TRBV7-3,TRBJ1-5,CASSSAPYQPQHF,TGTGCCAGCAGCTCCGCTCCATATCAGCCCCAGCATTTT
.,17,.,TRBV10-2,TRBJ2-5,CASSYIDRNLYQETQYF,TGCGCCAGCAGTTACATTGACAGGAACTTGTACCAAGAGACCCAGTACTTC
.,14,.,TRBV6-5,TRBJ2-7,CASSYSETTSEQYF,TGTGCCAGCAGTTACTCGGAGACGACTTCCGAGCAGTACTTC
.,15,.,TRBV7-8,TRBJ1-4,CASSLDRTSNEKLFF,TGTGCCAGCAGCTTAGATCGGACGAGTAATGAAAAACTGTTTTTT
.,12,few,TRBV5-6,TRBJ2-1,CASSFFGNEQFF,TGTGCCAGCAGCTTCTTCGGCAATGAGCAGTTCTTC
TRBD1,18,many,TRBV7-2,TRBJ2-3,CASRDRGPHSYYTDTQYF,TGTGCCAGCAGGGACAGGGGGCCCCACTCCTACTACACAGATACGCAGTATTTT
TRBD1,15,.,TRBV18,TRBJ2-1,CASSPLTGGYNEQFF,TGTGCCAGCTCACCTTTAACAGGGGGATACAATGAGCAGTTCTTC
.,13,few,TRBV25-1,TRBJ2-1,CASSESGWNEQFF,TGTGCCAGCAGTGAATCGGGTTGGAATGAGCAGTTCTTC
.,13,.,TRBV3-1,TRBJ1-6,CASSQDSVRALHF,TGTGCCAGCAGCCAAGATTCGGTGAGAGCCCTCCACTTT
.,18,few,TRBV12-3/TRBV12-4,TRBJ2-5,CASSFQIGVTATQETQYF,TGTGCCAGCAGTTTTCAAATTGGGGTGACAGCTACTCAAGAGACCCAGTACTTC
.,12,many,TRBV20-1,TRBJ1-1,CSARATDTEAFF,TGCAGTGCTAGGGCGACGGACACTGAAGCTTTCTTT
.,14,few,TRBV5-6,TRBJ2-1,CASEVVSSYNEQFF,TGTGCCAGCGAGGTCGTAAGCTCCTACAATGAGCAGTTCTTC
.,15,few,TRBV19,TRBJ2-1,CASSVTVTSYNEQFF,TGTGCCAGTAGCGTGACAGTGACCTCCTACAATGAGCAGTTCTTC
.,12,.,TRBV12-3/TRBV12-4,TRBJ1-2,CASSPNHYGYTF,TGTGCCAGCAGTCCGAATCACTATGGCTACACCTTC
.,13,many,TRBV7-2,TRBJ2-5,CASSTTGQETQYF,TGTGCCAGCAGCACGACAGGACAAGAGACCCAGTACTTC
TRBD1,15,few,TRBV14,TRBJ2-3,CASSQRQGGTDTQYF,TGTGCCAGCAGCCAAAGACAGGGGGGGACAGATACGCAGTATTTT
.,17,.,TRBV7-3,TRBJ2-2,CASSLDSGIRPPGELFF,TGTGCCAGCAGCCTAGACTCTGGGATTCGCCCCCCCGGGGAGCTGTTTTTT
TRBD1,14,few,TRBV10-3,TRBJ1-5,CAISETGTVQPQHF,TGTGCCATCAGTGAAACCGGGACAGTTCAGCCCCAGCATTTT
.,14,.,TRBV29-1,TRBJ2-1,CSVPLALRTNEQFF,TGCAGCGTGCCCCTAGCGCTCCGAACGAATGAGCAGTTCTTC
.,11,few,TRBV12-3/TRBV12-4,TRBJ2-1,CASRRVNEQFF,TGTGCCAGCAGGCGGGTCAATGAGCAGTTCTTC
TRBD2,16,many,TRBV7-2,TRBJ2-1,CASSFRTSGRFDEQFF,TGTGCCAGCAGCTTTCGGACTAGCGGGAGATTCGATGAGCAGTTCTTC
TRBD2,18,many,TRBV11-3,TRBJ2-2,CASSLGSLAGGNTGELFF,TGTGCCAGCAGCTTGGGCAGCCTAGCGGGAGGTAACACCGGGGAGCTGTTTTTT
.,15,.,TRBV10-3,TRBJ2-3,CAIRGTGPTQDTQYF,TGTGCCATCAGGGGGACCGGGCCCACCCAAGATACGCAGTATTTT
TRBD2,12,many,TRBV6-1,TRBJ2-5,CASRGGAETQYF,TGTGCCAGCCGGGGAGGGGCTGAGACCCAGTACTTC
TRBD2,15,.,TRBV5-6,TRBJ2-5,CASSLGRGGSETQYF,TGTGCCAGCAGCTTGGGGCGGGGGGGCTCGGAGACCCAGTACTTC
.,16,.,TRBV14,TRBJ2-3,CASSQEVPGPSDTQYF,TGTGCCAGCAGCCAAGAGGTTCCAGGGCCCTCGGATACGCAGTATTTT
.,14,.,TRBV5-4,TRBJ2-6,CAMDTASGANVLTF,TGTGCCATGGATACGGCTTCTGGGGCCAACGTCCTGACTTTC
.,13,many,TRBV7-7,TRBJ1-4,CASSLERGEKLFF,TGTGCCAGCAGCTTAGAACGGGGCGAAAAACTGTTTTTT
TRBD2,15,many,TRBV7-2,TRBJ2-5,CASSFQGSGGETQYF,TGTGCCAGCAGCTTTCAGGGTAGCGGGGGGGAGACCCAGTACTTC
TRBD1,14,few,TRBV19,TRBJ1-3,CASSATGGRNTIYF,TGTGCCAGTAGTGCGACAGGGGGTAGAAACACCATATATTTT
TRBD2,18,.,TRBV18,TRBJ2-3,CASSPSLAQRESTDTQYF,TGTGCCAGCTCACCCTCCCTCGCCCAGCGGGAGTCCACAGATACGCAGTATTTT
.,17,few,TRBV7-2,TRBJ1-3,CASSLAGGRASGNTIYF,TGTGCCAGCAGCTTAGCGGGGGGAAGGGCGTCTGGAAACACCATATATTTT